The clone carrying this TCR beta chain came up many times. Its antigen is not identified. Samples came from axillary lymph nodes draining the breast cancer. This entry is derived from a study of breast tumors, draining lymph nodes, adjacent tissues. MiXCR, run by TCRdb on the multiplex PCR reads, gives a single entry per CDR3 protein. Found here are 290,000 or so distinct CDR3 sequences, about 30% of them singletons; the top ten hold around 1%. Study observations and caveats: Tumor repertoires ranked between lymph nodes and nontumor tissue in diversity, with V and J gene preferences. Compared with basal-like, luminal-like tumors shared significantly more repertoire with nontumor tissue. Data only fit, rather than demonstrated, lymph node origin of most tumor T cells.

The CDR3 length is 15 residues. CDR1 and CDR2 from the germline V gene are SGHTA and FQGTGA. With 5 bases clipped from V and 3 bases from J, the junction kept 6 bases outside the gene matches. The sample comprised axillary lymph node tissue. The chain carries TRBV7-3 and TRBJ2-1; 8 bases match TRBD2. The sequence was obtained from a female donor with breast cancer. Some clones in this sample may be carry-over from other donors' samples. The CDR3 reads CASSPERESYNEQFF. In DNA form, the CDR3 reads TGTGCCAGCAGCCCCGAGCGGGAGAGCTACAATGAGCAGTTCTTC.